Shown below are 23 T cell receptor beta chains from a single sample sequenced in a study of CD8+ T cells in alopecia areata. Isolated RNA was reverse transcribed into cDNA used as the sequencing template. TCRdb's table, derived via immunoSEQ multiplex PCR, lists solely in-frame clones and lacks some. The table has tens of thousands of clones, roughly three fifths seen once; the top ten hold roughly 15%. Sequencing used CD8+ T cells sorted from blood, obtained at week 0. The source of these receptors is a human donor with alopecia areata.

The chain is built from TRBV19 and TRBJ2-7; 7 bases line up with TRBD2. This CDR3 comprises 14 residues. After removal of 5 bases from V and 2 bases from J, the junction contained 6 bases not matched to a gene. Germline CDR1 is LNHDA and CDR2 is SQIVND (reference sequence). The CDR3 DNA is TGTGCCAGTAGTTCTACTAGCGCGACCTACGAGCAGTACTTC. Amino acids: CASSSTSATYEQYF.

V is TRBV29-1 and J is TRBJ2-7, with a weak D call TRBD2 (7 bases). Per germline, CDR1 SQVTM and CDR2 ANQGSEA. The CDR3 length is 14 residues. V was cut by 3 bases and J by 3 bases, with 15 bases left in between. The CDR3 DNA sequence: TGCAGCGTTGAGCTTGGGGGGGGCGGCTACGAGCAGTACTTC. It translates to CSVELGGGGYEQYF.

V and J are TRBV30 and TRBJ1-1; no definite D call. CDR1 and CDR2 (germline): GTSNPN, SVGIG (reference sequence). This CDR3 region has 11 residues. Trimming removed 5 bases at V and 1 base at J, with 5 bases between. The CDR3 loop is CAWGTNTEAFF. CDR3 nucleotide sequence: TGTGCCTGGGGCACGAACACTGAAGCTTTCTTT.

The chain combines TRBV6-5 with TRBJ2-5; 10 bases line up with TRBD2. J lost 1 base, V lost 10 bases, and 9 bases had no gene match. From germline, CDR1 is MNHEY and CDR2 SVGAGI. The CDR3 is made up of 15 amino acids. The CDR3 reads CATTSSGGIQETQYF. The CDR3 DNA reads TGTGCCACCACCTCTAGCGGGGGAATCCAAGAGACCCAGTACTTC.

The V and J genes are TRBV4-1 and TRBJ2-3, with D unclear. Per the germline V gene, CDR1 is MGHRA and CDR2 is YSYEKL. Trimming shortened V by 0 bases and J by 0 bases, and 4 bases separated the two germline ends. The CDR3 has 14 amino acids. CDR3 nucleotide sequence: TGCGCCAGCAGCCAAGATGAAAGCACAGATACGCAGTATTTT. It codes for CASSQDESTDTQYF.

As to this clone: Other DNA sequences in this sample translate to the same CDR3. CDR3 sequence reads: CASSASGYNQPQHF. CDR3 DNA sequence: TGTGCCAGCAGTGCCTCTGGGTACAATCAGCCCCAGCATTTT. The rearrangement uses TRBV27 and TRBJ1-5; D is unclear. The ends were cut back, 5 bases at V and 3 bases at J, with 11 bases in the middle. The CDR3 has 14 residues. CDR1 is MNHEY, CDR2 SMNVEV, per germline (reference sequence).

This clone was detected only a few times. The rearrangement joins TRBV7-9 to TRBJ2-1; TRBD2 aligns across 8 bases. Germline CDR1 SEHNR, CDR2 FQNEAQ (reference sequence). CDR3 length: 17 amino acids. After removal of 2 bases from V and 3 bases from J, the junction contained 9 bases not matched to a gene. The CDR3 DNA follows: TGTGCCAGCAGCTTAACCAGCGGGAGAAGCATCTACAATGAGCAGTTCTTC. Protein: CASSLTSGRSIYNEQFF.

This rearrangement joins TRBV9 to TRBJ1-2; D gene ambiguous. Germline-derived CDR1 and CDR2 are SGDLS and YYNGEE. V dropped 0 bases and J dropped 6 bases, with 15 bases sitting between them. This CDR3 has 15 residues. DNA for the CDR3: TGTGCCAGCAGCGTAGTAACAGCTTCGAGTAATGGCTACACCTTC. Its protein is CASSVVTASSNGYTF.

V gene TRBV5-1 combines with J gene TRBJ2-1, with D possibly called TRBD1 or TRBD2 (5 bases each). Per the germline V gene, CDR1 is SGHRS and CDR2 is YFSETQ. V lost 0 bases, J lost 10 bases, and 11 bases lay in between. The length of the CDR3 is 13 residues. In DNA, the CDR3 is TGCGCCAGCAGCTTGGTCGGGGCCGAGGAGCAGTTCTTC. Its translation: CASSLVGAEEQFF.

This clone was counted a few times. The chain has TRBV27 and TRBJ2-3; 7 bases match TRBD2. Germline CDR1 reads MNHEY; CDR2 reads SMNVEV (reference sequence). This CDR3 has 13 residues. Trimming at V came to 6 bases and at J to 6 bases, leaving 6 bases not matched to a gene. The CDR3 DNA reads as TGTGCCAGCAGGGGGGGGTATTCGGATACGCAGTATTTT. This codes for CASRGGYSDTQYF.

There are a few counts of this clone. CDR3 in DNA: TGTGCCTGGAGTGTTGGTGGGGCTGGCTATGGCTACACCTTC. Protein sequence: CAWSVGGAGYGYTF. This chain uses TRBV30 with TRBJ1-2; D may be TRBD1 (5 bases). V lost 0 bases and J 4 bases, leaving 12 bases between the germline ends. CDR1 is GTSNPN, CDR2 SVGIG, per germline (reference sequence). CDR3 size: 14 residues.

The gene calls are TRBV5-8 and TRBJ1-2; D remains ambiguous. V lost 2 bases to trimming and J lost 6 bases, with 14 bases between them. Germline assignment: CDR1 SGHTS and CDR2 YDEGEE. CDR3 length: 14 amino acids. The CDR3 sequence is CASSFPEGSHGYTF. The CDR3 coding sequence is TGTGCCAGCAGCTTTCCTGAGGGTAGCCATGGCTACACCTTC. Combining the CDR3 with reference TRBV5-8 and TRBJ1-2 gives the whole variable domain EAGVTQSPTHLIKTRGQQATLRCSPISGHTSVYWYQQALGLGLQFLLWYDEGEERNRGNFPPRFSGRQFPNYSSELNVNALELEDSALYLCASSFPEGSHGYTFGSGTRLTVV.

This rearrangement joins TRBV5-6 to TRBJ2-5, with TRBD2 identical over 13 bases. Per the germline V gene, CDR1 is SGHDT and CDR2 is YYEEEE. The CDR3 is 16 residues long. With V trimmed by 3 bases and J by 2 bases, 4 bases remained unmatched. This CDR3 is CASSWGTSGVQETQYF. DNA for the CDR3: TGTGCCAGCAGCTGGGGGACTAGCGGGGTACAAGAGACCCAGTACTTC.

This clone appeared a few times. The chain is built from TRBV6-6 and TRBJ1-1, with TRBD1 as a possible D gene (5 bases). CDR1 and CDR2 from the germline V gene are MNHNY and SVGAGI (reference sequence). The CDR3 length is 13 residues. V lost 6 bases, J lost 0 bases, and 8 bases lay in between. Written as DNA, the CDR3 is TGTGCCAGCAGGGCAGGGCTGAACACTGAAGCTTTCTTT. Its translation is CASRAGLNTEAFF.

This clone has just a few counts. The V call is TRBV6-1, the J call TRBJ1-5, with D maybe TRBD1 (5 bases). Germline V gene lookup returns CDR1 MNHNS and CDR2 SASEGT. V was trimmed by 3 bases and J by 5 bases, leaving 17 bases between them. The CDR3 runs to 16 residues. Here the CDR3 reads CASSDLDITIHQPQHF. The CDR3 nucleotides are TGTGCCAGCAGTGACCTGGACATCACAATTCATCAGCCCCAGCATTTT.

The chain recombines TRBV4-1 with TRBJ1-2; 8 bases line up with TRBD1. Trimming at V came to 4 bases and at J to 2 bases, leaving 3 bases not matched to a gene. CDR1 MGHRA and CDR2 YSYEKL come from the germline V gene. CDR3 length: 14 amino acids. The CDR3 region has the DNA TGCGCCAGCAGCCCGCGACAGGGGAACTATGGCTACACCTTC. This codes for CASSPRQGNYGYTF.

Relative to its sample, this clone is medium-sized. The chain links TRBV6-6 to TRBJ2-2; no clear D gene. Trimming left V 2 bases short and J 4 bases short, with 2 bases between. The CDR3 extends over 12 amino acids. The V gene's germline CDR1 is MNHNY and CDR2 SVGAGI (reference sequence). This CDR3 reads CASSYPTGELFF. CDR3 DNA: TGTGCCAGCAGTTACCCCACCGGGGAGCTGTTTTTT.

V and J are TRBV5-8 and TRBJ1-1, with 7 bases that match TRBD1. V gave up 7 bases and J gave up 0 bases; unmatched junction bases: 9. The CDR3 is 15 residues long. Per germline, CDR1 SGHTS and CDR2 YDEGEE. The chain's CDR3 is CASQDRVGVNTEAFF. CDR3 bases: TGTGCCAGCCAAGACAGGGTTGGTGTGAACACTGAAGCTTTCTTT. Full variable domain (remainder filled in from reference TRBV5-8 and TRBJ1-1): EAGVTQSPTHLIKTRGQQATLRCSPISGHTSVYWYQQALGLGLQFLLWYDEGEERNRGNFPPRFSGRQFPNYSSELNVNALELEDSALYLCASQDRVGVNTEAFFGQGTRLTVV.

This chain links TRBV4-3 with TRBJ2-5; the D call may be TRBD1 or TRBD2 (6 bases each). The germline V gene encodes CDR1 LGHNA and CDR2 YSLEER. V was cut by 0 bases and J by 5 bases, with 13 bases left in between. The CDR3 spans 15 residues. The CDR3 protein is CASSQDRRGVETQYF. The CDR3 bases are TGCGCCAGCAGCCAAGATCGGAGGGGGGTTGAGACCCAGTACTTC.

This rearrangement joins TRBV4-1 to TRBJ1-3; 8 nucleotides agree with TRBD1. The CDR3 loop spans 15 amino acids. CDR1 is MGHRA and CDR2 is YSYEKL in the germline V gene. After removal of 1 base from V and 2 bases from J, the junction contained 1 base not matched to a gene. CDR3: CASSQGQGTGNTIYF. CDR3 nucleotides: TGCGCCAGCAGCCAAGGACAGGGGACTGGAAACACCATATATTTT.

The chain combines TRBV15 with TRBJ2-1, with 8 bases fitting TRBD2. Trimming removed 9 bases from V and 8 bases from J; junction bases left unmatched: 15. The CDR3 contains 15 residues. Looked up from germline, CDR1 is LNHNV and CDR2 is YYDKDF (reference sequence). As DNA, the CDR3 is TGTGCCACGGTAGCGGGGTCCCACTCTCAGGATGAGCAGTTCTTC. It specifies CATVAGSHSQDEQFF.

J is TRBJ2-7 and V is TRBV20-1; D unclear. The CDR3 is 11 amino acids. In germline, CDR1 is DFQATT, CDR2 SNEGSKA (reference sequence). Trimming shortened V by 7 bases and J by 5 bases, and 12 bases separated the two germline ends. The DNA for the CDR3 is TGCAGTGTGCTAGTCGCCCACGAGCAGTACTTC. It specifies CSVLVAHEQYF.

The J gene is TRBJ2-1, the V gene TRBV6-4, with 13 bases matching TRBD2. Germline V gives CDR1 MRHNA, CDR2 SNTAGT. This CDR3 is 15 amino acids long. V shed 5 bases and J 7 bases; nucleotides not matched to a gene: 5. CDR3 sequence: CASSRTSGSSNEQFF. CDR3 in DNA: TGTGCCAGCAGTCGGACTAGCGGGAGTAGTAATGAGCAGTTCTTC.